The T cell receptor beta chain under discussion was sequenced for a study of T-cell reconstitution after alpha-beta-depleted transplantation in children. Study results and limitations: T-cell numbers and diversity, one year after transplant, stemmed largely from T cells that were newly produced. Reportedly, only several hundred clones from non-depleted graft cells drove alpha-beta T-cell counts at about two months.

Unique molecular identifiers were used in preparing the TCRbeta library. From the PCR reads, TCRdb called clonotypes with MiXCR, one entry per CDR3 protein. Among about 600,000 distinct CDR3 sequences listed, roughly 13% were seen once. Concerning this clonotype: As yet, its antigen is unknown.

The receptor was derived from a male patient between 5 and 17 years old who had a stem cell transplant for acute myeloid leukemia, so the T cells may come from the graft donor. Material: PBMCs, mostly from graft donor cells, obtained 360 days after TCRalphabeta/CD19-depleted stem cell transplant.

Here the CDR3 DNA reads TGCAGTGCCGCATTCGGGACTCCAATCACCGGGGAGCTGTTTTTT. Protein: CSAAFGTPITGELFF. The genes are TRBV20-1 and TRBJ2-2, with a tentative D call TRBD2 (6 bases). Germline CDR1 reads DFQATT; CDR2 reads SNEGSKA (reference sequence). The CDR3 contains 15 residues. The V end lost 6 bases, the J end lost 4 bases, and 18 bases lay between the germline ends.